Shown below are 24 T cell receptor beta chains from a single sample sequenced in a study of a mutant IDH1 vaccine in newly diagnosed glioma. This table comes from immunoSEQ multiplex PCR, and its TCRdb copy is limited to in-frame clones, with some not included. The repertoire has some 64,000 clones, around 85% of them found once; the top ten carry roughly 9.5%. Their specific antigens are unknown. Time point given: week 11, during vaccination. Every vaccination contained 300 ug of the mutant IDH1 20-mer peptide and was paired with topical imiquimod. Sequenced here: PBMCs, sampled from a glioma patient whose treatment included an IDH1 peptide vaccine. The receptors originated from a woman in her forties or fifties with glioma.

This rearrangement joins TRBV5-1 to TRBJ2-2; maybe TRBD2 (5 bases). V was cut by 3 bases and J by 0 bases, with 9 bases left in between. The CDR3 length is 15 residues. In germline, CDR1 is SGHRS, CDR2 YFSETQ. CDR3 residues: CASSSGLANTGELFF. DNA for the CDR3: TGCGCCAGCAGCTCTGGACTGGCGAACACCGGGGAGCTGTTTTTT.

The chain carries TRBV21-1 and TRBJ2-3; TRBD2 reflects the table's D call only, with no check against the DNA. TRBV21-1 constitutes a pseudogene. The CDR3 loop spans 16 amino acids. Here the CDR3 reads CASSKVDPRVTDTQYF. CDR3 DNA: TGTGCCAGCAGCAAAGTCGATCCGCGGGTCACAGATACGCAGTATTTT.

This clone was observed a few times. V gene TRBV2 combines with J gene TRBJ2-2; D not resolved. CDR1 is SNHLY and CDR2 is FYNNEI in the germline V gene. The CDR3 contains 15 residues. V dropped 4 bases and J dropped 4 bases, with 13 bases sitting between them. This CDR3 reads CASSASELGTGELFF. CDR3 DNA sequence: TGTGCCAGCAGTGCTAGTGAATTAGGCACCGGGGAGCTGTTTTTT.

This clone was seen more than once but under ten times. This chain connects TRBV20-1 to TRBJ1-1; D gene uncertain. The CDR3 runs to 11 residues. The germline V and J ends were trimmed by 6 bases and 1 base, with 6 bases remaining between them. Germline values: CDR1 DFQATT, CDR2 SNEGSKA (reference sequence). The CDR3 coding sequence is TGCAGTGCCTGGAAGAACACTGAAGCTTTCTTT. It is translated as CSAWKNTEAFF.

The rearrangement uses TRBV20-1 and TRBJ1-2; the D gene is possibly TRBD1 (5 bases). V lost 3 bases to trimming and J lost 11 bases, with 13 bases between them. This CDR3 is built from 11 residues. Germline V lookup: CDR1 DFQATT, CDR2 SNEGSKA (reference sequence). The CDR3 nucleotides are TGCAGTGCTAGTGGGGGTGAACTGTACACCTTC. This encodes CSASGGELYTF.

This chain joins TRBV6-6 and TRBJ2-1, with no clear D. The CDR3 spans 12 residues. CDR1 is MNHNY, CDR2 SVGAGI, per germline (reference sequence). Trimming pared 3 bases from V and 8 bases from J, leaving 8 bases between. CDR3 loop: CASSYGAYEQFF. DNA of the CDR3: TGTGCCAGCAGTTATGGAGCCTATGAGCAGTTCTTC.

The chain combines TRBV9 with TRBJ2-5; D is unclear. This CDR3 is built from 15 residues. Germline values: CDR1 SGDLS, CDR2 YYNGEE. V lost 0 bases and J 2 bases, leaving 11 bases between the germline ends. CDR3 coding DNA: TGTGCCAGCAGCGTAGATCACAGAATGCAAGAGACCCAGTACTTC. The encoded protein is CASSVDHRMQETQYF.

The chain uses TRBV28 and TRBJ1-1, with D unresolved. The length of the CDR3 is 11 residues. Germline lookup yields CDR1 MDHEN and CDR2 SYDVKM. V lost 5 bases and J 8 bases, leaving 9 bases between the germline ends. The CDR3 nucleotides are TGTGCCAGCAGTACCTTGGTGGAAGCTTTCTTT. This translates into CASSTLVEAFF. Full variable domain (outside the CDR3, taken from reference TRBV28 and TRBJ1-1): DVKVTQSSRYLVKRTGEKVFLECVQDMDHENMFWYRQDPGLGLRLIYFSYDVKMKEKGDIPEGYSVSREKKERFSLILESASTNQTSMYLCASSTLVEAFFGQGTRLTVV.

The chain uses TRBV2 and TRBJ2-7; a possible D gene is TRBD2 (6 bases). Germline V lookup: CDR1 SNHLY, CDR2 FYNNEI. CDR3 size: 15 residues. Trimming took 2 bases from V and 7 from J, leaving 18 bases between them. The CDR3 DNA reads TGTGCCAGCAGTGAAAGGGACTGGACCCTCCTAGAGCAGTACTTC. It encodes CASSERDWTLLEQYF.

This chain joins TRBV19 and TRBJ2-2, with 8 bases matching TRBD2. The CDR3 has 14 amino acids. The germline gives CDR1 LNHDA, CDR2 SQIVND (reference sequence). V lost 6 bases and J lost 4; bases outside the gene matches: 4. The CDR3 DNA reads as TGTGCCAGTAGCAGAACTAGCGGCACCGGGGAGCTGTTTTTT. Translation: CASSRTSGTGELFF.

The rearrangement uses TRBV10-3 and TRBJ1-1; 7 nucleotides line up with TRBD1. Germline V gene data show CDR1 as ENHRY and CDR2 as SYGVKD. The V segment lost 6 bases and the J segment 1 base; nucleotides outside the gene matches: 2. The CDR3 is 13 amino acids. CDR3 loop: CAIRGQQNTEAFF. For the CDR3, the DNA is TGTGCCATCAGGGGACAGCAGAACACTGAAGCTTTCTTT.

The chain carries TRBV4-1 and TRBJ2-5; the match to TRBD2 covers 10 bases. This CDR3 contains 20 residues. Germline lookup yields CDR1 MGHRA and CDR2 YSYEKL. J gave up 2 bases and V 0 bases, and 15 bases lay outside the gene matches. The CDR3 sequence: CASSQEFGLAGAQGQETQYF. The CDR3 bases are TGCGCCAGCAGCCAAGAGTTCGGGCTAGCGGGGGCTCAGGGACAAGAGACCCAGTACTTC.

This chain joins TRBV5-5 and TRBJ2-7; D is unresolved. From germline, CDR1 is SGHKS and CDR2 YYEKEE (reference sequence). This CDR3 comprises 13 residues. The V gene lost 4 bases and the J gene lost 2 bases, with 10 bases spanning the gap. CDR3 region: CASSIDQPYEQYF. The CDR3 bases are TGTGCCAGCAGCATTGACCAGCCCTACGAGCAGTACTTC.

This rearrangement joins TRBV11-2 to TRBJ2-7, with 7 bases fitting TRBD1. This CDR3 has 14 amino acids. V gave up 5 bases and J gave up 4 bases; unmatched junction bases: 8. Germline values: CDR1 SGHAT, CDR2 FQNNGV. CDR3 amino acids: CASSPTGSLYEQYF. DNA for the CDR3: TGTGCCAGCAGCCCGACAGGGAGCCTTTACGAGCAGTACTTC. Full variable domain (remainder filled in from reference TRBV11-2 and TRBJ2-7): EAGVAQSPRYKIIEKRQSVAFWCNPISGHATLYWYQQILGQGPKLLIQFQNNGVVDDSQLPKDRFSAERLKGVDSTLKIQPAKLEDSAVYLCASSPTGSLYEQYFGPGTRLTVT.

This sequence joins TRBV19 and TRBJ2-3; the match to TRBD2 covers 8 bases. The CDR3 totals 14 residues. CDR1 and CDR2 (germline): LNHDA, SQIVND (reference sequence). V dropped 10 bases and J dropped 9; count of bases not matched to a gene: 15. Here the CDR3 reads CATSPGTSSFTQYF. In DNA form, the CDR3 reads TGTGCCACCTCGCCCGGGACTAGTTCCTTCACGCAGTATTTT.

In its sample, this clone was seen once. The chain employs TRBV7-2 and TRBJ2-3; possible D gene TRBD2, 5 bases. Germline CDR1 reads SGHTA; CDR2 reads FQGNSA. This CDR3 spans 12 amino acids. Trimming cost V 4 bases and J 7 bases, with 9 bases left between them. CDR3 coding DNA: TGTGCCAGCAGCTCGGACTCATATACGCAGTATTTT. This sequence encodes CASSSDSYTQYF.

The chain employs TRBV5-4 and TRBJ1-6; 9 bases fit TRBD1. V shed 0 bases, J shed 14 bases, and the junction held 9 bases outside the gene matches. The germline V gene has CDR1 SGHNT and CDR2 YYREEE (reference sequence). The CDR3 runs 15 residues. The CDR3 sequence: CASSLGETGGNSLHF. For the CDR3, the DNA is TGTGCCAGCAGCTTGGGTGAGACAGGGGGAAACTCCCTCCACTTT.

This chain uses TRBV10-3 with TRBJ2-1; perhaps TRBD1 as D (6 bases). The ends were cut back, 7 bases at V and 8 bases at J, with 18 bases in the middle. The CDR3 has 14 residues. Germline V gene sequence: CDR1 ENHRY, CDR2 SYGVKD. In nucleotides, the CDR3 is TGTGCCATCACTAAGGACAGTGGAGTCGATGAGCAGTTCTTC. Residues: CAITKDSGVDEQFF.

This clone has a handful of counts. V usage is TRBV5-1 and J usage is TRBJ1-5, with D possibly TRBD1 on 5 matching bases. The V end was cut by 0 bases, the J end by 2 bases, with 9 bases between. This CDR3 region has 15 residues. Germline V gene data show CDR1 as SGHRS and CDR2 as YFSETQ. The DNA of the CDR3 is TGCGCCAGCAGCTTGGAGGGCAGGGGCAATCAGCCCCAGCATTTT. It translates to CASSLEGRGNQPQHF.

The chain combines TRBV5-4 with TRBJ2-1; D call uncertain. This CDR3 is built from 12 residues. Germline CDR1 SGHNT, CDR2 YYREEE (reference sequence). Trimming took off 3 bases at V and 5 bases at J, with 6 bases between the two ends. The CDR3 DNA is TGTGCCAGCAGCTCCCGGGACAATGAGCAGTTCTTC. Amino acid sequence: CASSSRDNEQFF.

V is TRBV19 and J is TRBJ1-4; possible D gene TRBD1, 6 bases. CDR3 length equals 17 residues. V gave up 5 bases and J gave up 6 bases, with 22 bases separating them. CDR1 LNHDA and CDR2 SQIVND come from the germline V gene (reference sequence). The CDR3, as DNA: TGTGCCAGTAGTGGCCGCCCTCTTACAGGGTCGGATGAAAAACTGTTTTTT. This gives the protein CASSGRPLTGSDEKLFF.

This clone was detected only a few times. This chain uses TRBV9 with TRBJ1-3, with TRBD1 matching 9 bases. The germline CDR1 and CDR2 sequences are SGDLS and YYNGEE. V was clipped by 6 bases and J by 1 base; unmatched bases: 2. This CDR3 has 14 residues. CDR3 sequence: CASTGTGSGNTIYF. The CDR3 bases are TGTGCCAGCACCGGGACAGGGTCTGGAAACACCATATATTTT.

This chain connects TRBV27 to TRBJ2-7; D call uncertain. V lost 2 bases and J 6 bases, leaving 8 bases between the germline ends. The CDR3 has 12 amino acids. The germline V gene has CDR1 MNHEY and CDR2 SMNVEV (reference sequence). The CDR3 nucleotides read TGTGCCAGCAGTTTAATGGACGGCGAGCAGTACTTC. Protein product: CASSLMDGEQYF.

The chain employs TRBV18 and TRBJ1-6; TRBD1 might be the D (5 bases). The germline gives CDR1 KGHSH, CDR2 LQKENI. CDR3 length equals 14 residues. Trimming shortened V by 6 bases and J by 9 bases, and 15 bases separated the two germline ends. This chain's CDR3 is CASSPGTLGSPLHF. The CDR3, as DNA: TGTGCCAGCTCCCCCGGGACCTTGGGTTCACCCCTCCACTTT.